The 8 T cell receptor beta chains given below trace back to one sample, sequenced in a study of T cell repertoires in ileal Crohn's disease. Time point given: inflamed ileum from the surgical specimen. TCRdb keeps only in-frame clones here, not all; method: immunoSEQ multiplex PCR. Among roughly 16,000 clones, under 95% were seen once, and the ten largest hold less than 8.5%. The specimen was ileal tissue. The source of these receptors is an adult with Crohn's disease.

The chain has TRBV15 and TRBJ1-5; no clear D. This CDR3 has 14 residues. The germline CDR1 and CDR2 sequences are LNHNV and YYDKDF (reference sequence). The V and J ends lost 2 bases and 1 base respectively, with 6 bases between them. CDR3 amino acids: CATSRRNSNQPQHF. CDR3 nucleotides: TGTGCCACCAGCAGAAGGAACAGCAATCAGCCCCAGCATTTT.

This clone was detected once. J is TRBJ2-5 and V is TRBV11-2; 7 nucleotides match TRBD1. Germline V CDR1 and CDR2: SGHAT, FQNNGV. The CDR3 has 12 amino acids. V lost 4 bases and J lost 5; bases outside the gene matches: 1. Here the CDR3 DNA reads TGTGCCAGCAGCTCGACAGGGGAGACCCAGTACTTC. Residues: CASSSTGETQYF.

The chain carries TRBV20-1 and TRBJ1-2; D unresolved. This CDR3 region has 10 residues. Per germline, CDR1 DFQATT and CDR2 SNEGSKA (reference sequence). Trimming shortened V by 3 bases and J by 5 bases, and 4 bases separated the two germline ends. The DNA for the CDR3 is TGCAGTGCTAGCGGATATGGCTACACCTTC. Translation gives CSASGYGYTF.

The CDR3 is CASSYGTIQNEQFF. For the CDR3, the DNA is TGTGCCAGCAGCTACGGGACTATCCAGAATGAGCAGTTCTTC. This rearrangement joins TRBV11-3 to TRBJ2-1; 7 bases agree with TRBD2. Trimming took 4 bases from V and 7 from J; bases not matched to a gene: 7. The CDR3 loop spans 14 amino acids. The germline V gene has CDR1 SGHNT and CDR2 YENEEA.

This chain joins TRBV7-9 and TRBJ1-4, with 9 bases matching TRBD1. With V trimmed by 5 bases and J by 8 bases, 15 bases remained unmatched. Per germline, CDR1 SEHNR and CDR2 FQNEAQ (reference sequence). The CDR3 covers 17 residues. CDR3 nucleotides: TGTGCCAGCAGCCACCAGCAGACAGGGGGAGCCCGAGAAAAACTGTTTTTT. It yields the protein CASSHQQTGGAREKLFF.

V gene TRBV11-3 combines with J gene TRBJ2-1, with TRBD1 identical over 11 bases. Germline values: CDR1 SGHNT, CDR2 YENEEA. V trimming: 3 bases; J trimming: 6 bases; junction bases outside the gene matches: 4. The CDR3 loop spans 15 amino acids. As DNA, the CDR3 is TGTGCCAGCAGCTTTACCGGGACAGGGGGCAATGAGCAGTTCTTC. The encoded protein is CASSFTGTGGNEQFF.

The gene calls are TRBV10-1 and TRBJ2-3; possibly TRBD1 for D (6 bases). V was shortened by 9 bases and J by 6 bases, with 16 bases between the two germline ends. The germline gives CDR1 WNHNN, CDR2 SYGVQD (reference sequence). The CDR3 loop spans 13 amino acids. CDR3 residues: CASRDTGGDTQYF. DNA for the CDR3: TGCGCCAGTAGGGACACCGGCGGTGATACGCAGTATTTT.

J is TRBJ2-2 and V is TRBV7-2; 14 bases are shared with TRBD2. V was pared by 3 bases and J by 0 bases, with 3 bases of the junction left unmatched. The CDR3 covers 18 residues. Germline CDR1 and CDR2: SGHTA and FQGNSA. Here the CDR3 reads CASSLGLAGAANTGELFF. In DNA, the CDR3 is TGTGCCAGCAGCTTGGGACTAGCGGGGGCTGCGAACACCGGGGAGCTGTTTTTT.